What follows is one T cell receptor beta chain and its context. This sample is part of a study of blood T cell repertoires in COVID-19. For the study at large: Donors in the United States, Italy and Spain gave samples during acute or convalescent COVID-19. The analysed material was cDNA or gDNA that came from T cells, B-cell-depleted T cells, or PBMCs.

CDR3 length equals 15 residues. The V gene's germline CDR1 is LGHDT and CDR2 YNNKEL (reference sequence). V gave up 4 bases and J gave up 11 bases, with 21 bases separating them. In the study's own analysis: Nucleated cell counts were estimated from reference gene primer amplification. The protocol was immunoSEQ multiplex PCR, while the TCRdb copy is restricted to in-frame clones and leaves out a portion. The V and J calls and clone size come from that table; D and trimming were worked out from the DNA. The sample lists about 130,000 clones, around 87% occurring once. This TCR derives from a woman aged 55-69 years with acute or convalescent COVID-19. Source material: peripheral blood. V usage is TRBV3-1 (or the pseudogene TRBV3-2) and J usage is TRBJ2-1, with TRBD2 as a possible D gene (5 bases). CDR3 region: CASSPALRVDFQQFF. DNA for the CDR3: TGTGCCAGCAGCCCGGCCTTGAGGGTGGATTTTCAGCAGTTCTTC.